This T cell receptor (beta chain) was identified during a study of OX40 agonist ivuxolimab in advanced cancers. In the study overall: The study gave patients intravenous ivuxolimab at 0.01 to 10 mg/kg every 2 weeks. Overall study results and limits: What antigens the expanded peripheral T cells recognized was never established.

As to this clone: Antigen unknown.

Some clones are missing from TCRdb's copy, which holds only in-frame ones; the method was immunoSEQ multiplex PCR. The sample has fewer than 90,000 clones; roughly nine tenths are singletons. The germline gives CDR1 KGHSH, CDR2 LQKENI. Trimming stripped 3 bases from V and 5 bases from J, with 13 bases between. The CDR3 runs 14 residues. The J gene is TRBJ2-5, the V gene TRBV18; the D is unclear. The sequence came from an adult with an advanced solid tumor such as melanoma, head and neck, liver or kidney cancer. Sequencing used CD4+ or CD8+ T cells sorted from blood, obtained in a trial of the OX40 agonist ivuxolimab. The chain's CDR3 is CASSPVPSAETQYF. CDR3 bases: TGTGCCAGCTCACCGGTTCCTAGTGCGGAGACCCAGTACTTC.